This entry is about one T cell receptor (beta chain). As yet, its antigen is unknown. Mismatch with germline at one junction end may stem from a read error. These data are taken from a study of cytomegalovirus exposure and HLA in healthy donors. Looking at the study overall: Some 200 million T cells yielded 117 million unique TCR beta sequences in earlier analysis.

The PCR had 60 Vbeta and 13 Jbeta primers. Produced via immunoSEQ multiplex PCR; TCRdb's table is partial and in-frame only. The sample lists about 120,000 clones, over 75% occurring once. Findings of the study overall: In a later analysis, HLA-associated beta chains showed higher expansion and lower generation probabilities than comparable chains. Some segments of the V type, notably TRBV6-2 and TRBV6-3, were excluded as indistinguishable.

CDR1 is GTSNPN and CDR2 is SVGIG in the germline V gene (reference sequence). This CDR3 is 14 amino acids long. The sequencing input was PBMCs. This TCR came from a man aged 25-45 years in good health and CMV-seronegative. The chain couples TRBV30 to TRBJ2-4; D not certain. DNA for the CDR3: TGTGCCTGGAGCCCTTGGCAGGCCAAAAACAGTCAGTACTTC. The encoded protein is CAWSPWQAKNSQYF. The whole variable domain, remainder taken from reference TRBV30 and TRBJ2-4, is SQTIHQWPATLVQPVGSPLSLECTVEGTSNPNLYWYRQAAGRGLQLLFYSVGIGQISSEVPQNLSASRPQDRQFILSSKKLLLSDSGFYLCAWSPWQAKNSQYFGAGTRLSVL.